The 27 T cell receptor beta chains presented below share a single source sample, sequenced in a study of cytomegalovirus exposure and HLA in healthy donors. 13 Jbeta primers and 60 Vbeta primers were used for the PCR. TCRdb's table, derived via immunoSEQ multiplex PCR, lists solely in-frame clones and lacks some. The sample has some 160,000 clones; 75% to 90% are singletons. The sequenced sample consisted of PBMCs. Source of these receptors: a male donor in good health and CMV-seronegative.

CDR3 DNA sequence: TGTGCCAGCAGTTCCTCCGGGACAGCGTTTGGTGGCTACACCTTC. It yields the protein CASSSSGTAFGGYTF. V is TRBV27 and J is TRBJ1-2; 7 bases are shared with TRBD1. With 4 bases clipped from V and 7 bases from J, the junction kept 12 bases outside the gene matches. From germline, CDR1 is MNHEY and CDR2 SMNVEV (reference sequence). This CDR3 is 15 amino acids long.

This rearrangement joins TRBV5-4 to TRBJ1-5, with a weak D call TRBD1 (6 bases). Germline V lookup: CDR1 SGHNT, CDR2 YYREEE (reference sequence). Deletions cut 1 base from V and 4 bases from J, with 9 bases between. The CDR3 covers 14 residues. The CDR3 spells CASSLRGANQPQHF. The CDR3 coding sequence is TGTGCCAGCAGCTTGCGGGGGGCTAATCAGCCCCAGCATTTT.

This clone occurred a few times. The J gene is TRBJ1-1, the V gene TRBV6-5; D is uncertain. The CDR3 length is 11 residues. Germline CDR1 and CDR2: MNHEY and SVGAGI. Trimming pared 8 bases from V and 7 bases from J, leaving 11 bases between. In DNA form, the CDR3 reads TGTGCCAGCGCTCGGGGTTTTGAAGCTTTCTTT. It codes for CASARGFEAFF.

With regard to this clone: The junction shows a germline mismatch at one end, possibly a read error. This rearrangement joins TRBV5-1 to TRBJ2-2; TRBD1 might be the D (5 bases). Germline V gene sequence: CDR1 SGHRS, CDR2 YFSETQ. The CDR3 runs to 14 residues. CDR3: CANSSGQNTGELFF. CDR3 sequence (DNA): TGCGCCAACAGCTCAGGGCAGAACACCGGGGAGCTGTTTTTT.

The chain joins TRBV7-9 to TRBJ1-1, with 8 bases that match TRBD1. After removal of 6 bases from V and 11 bases from J, the junction contained 14 bases not matched to a gene. The CDR3 runs 14 residues. Germline lookup yields CDR1 SEHNR and CDR2 FQNEAQ (reference sequence). The CDR3 region has the DNA TGTGCCAGCAGATCGACAACTTCTACAGGGGGGGCTTTCTTT. Translation gives CASRSTTSTGGAFF.

The sample holds a few counts of this clone. The chain recombines TRBV27 with TRBJ2-7, with D possibly being TRBD1 (6 bases). Trimming left V 6 bases short and J 2 bases short, with 17 bases between. The CDR3 extends over 15 amino acids. Germline V gene data show CDR1 as MNHEY and CDR2 as SMNVEV (reference sequence). CDR3 bases: TGTGCCAGCAGCACATCCGGGACATCACCCTACGAGCAGTACTTC. Protein sequence: CASSTSGTSPYEQYF.

The chain carries TRBV10-3 and TRBJ2-7, with a tentative D call TRBD1 (6 bases). CDR3 length: 16 amino acids. Between the trimmed V and J ends, which lost 0 bases and 3 bases, there was a span of 15 bases. CDR1 and CDR2 (germline): ENHRY, SYGVKD. The CDR3 here is CAISESKGDSYYEQYF. The CDR3 region has the DNA TGTGCCATCAGTGAGTCTAAGGGGGATTCCTACTACGAGCAGTACTTC.

The J gene is TRBJ1-5, the V gene TRBV18, with a weak D call TRBD1 (5 bases). Germline V gene lookup returns CDR1 KGHSH and CDR2 LQKENI. V lost 6 bases and J 5 bases, leaving 17 bases between the germline ends. The CDR3 consists of 15 residues. CDR3 DNA sequence: TGTGCCAGCTCTATCCTCCGGGGGGGGGATCAGCCCCAGCATTTT. Translating it yields CASSILRGGDQPQHF.

The rearrangement uses TRBV5-5 and TRBJ1-1; TRBD1 matches 7 bases. CDR3 size: 15 residues. The V gene's germline CDR1 is SGHKS and CDR2 YYEKEE (reference sequence). With 2 bases clipped from V and 1 base from J, the junction kept 5 bases outside the gene matches. The CDR3 here is CASSLTGTENTEAFF. CDR3 nucleotides: TGTGCCAGCAGCTTAACCGGGACAGAGAACACTGAAGCTTTCTTT.

This chain links TRBV5-1 with TRBJ1-2; no definite D call. CDR1 is SGHRS, CDR2 YFSETQ, per germline. CDR3 size: 16 residues. The V gene lost 4 bases and the J gene lost 5 bases, with 21 bases spanning the gap. This CDR3 reads CASSTFRLADRYGYTF. The CDR3 DNA is TGCGCCAGCAGCACCTTCCGGCTGGCGGATCGGTATGGCTACACCTTC. The entire variable domain, with the rest obtained from reference TRBV5-1 and TRBJ1-2, is as follows: KAGVTQTPRYLIKTRGQQVTLSCSPISGHRSVSWYQQTPGQGLQFLFEYFSETQRNKGNFPGRFSGRQFSNSRSEMNVSTLELGDSALYLCASSTFRLADRYGYTFGSGTRLTVV.

J is TRBJ1-2 and V is TRBV4-1, with D unresolved. Per the germline V gene, CDR1 is MGHRA and CDR2 is YSYEKL. Deletions cut 0 bases from V and 4 bases from J, with 12 bases between. This CDR3 contains 15 residues. Written as DNA, the CDR3 is TGCGCCAGCAGCCAAGATCCCCCAGGCCCCTATGGCTACACCTTC. It codes for CASSQDPPGPYGYTF.

CDR3 protein: CASSPGQGGTEAFF. In DNA, the CDR3 is TGTGCCAGCAGCCCCGGACAGGGTGGGACTGAAGCTTTCTTT. The chain recombines TRBV7-6 with TRBJ1-1; 8 bases align to TRBD1. CDR1 is SGHVS, CDR2 FNYEAQ, per germline. The V segment lost 5 bases and the J segment 5 bases; nucleotides outside the gene matches: 7. The length of the CDR3 is 14 residues.

Comment on this clone: An end of the junction does not agree with germline; a read error may underlie this. This chain connects TRBV5-1 to TRBJ2-1; the match to TRBD1 covers 7 bases. Per germline, CDR1 SGHRS and CDR2 YFSETQ. The CDR3 covers 15 residues. CDR3 bases: TGCGCCAGCAGCACCCGGACAGGCCAAGACAATGAACAGTTCTTC. Encoded protein: CASSTRTGQDNEQFF.

The V gene is TRBV11-2, the J gene TRBJ2-2, with a weak D call TRBD1 (6 bases). Germline V gene lookup returns CDR1 SGHAT and CDR2 FQNNGV. This CDR3 comprises 15 residues. V gave up 1 base and J gave up 7 bases, with 13 bases separating them. This chain's CDR3 is CASSLVQGLGGELFF. The CDR3 DNA reads TGTGCCAGCAGCTTAGTTCAGGGGCTCGGCGGGGAGCTGTTTTTT.

The V gene is TRBV28, the J gene TRBJ1-1; no clear D gene. Germline CDR1 MDHEN, CDR2 SYDVKM. CDR3 length: 15 residues. V shed 8 bases and J shed 3 bases, with 19 bases lying between them. CDR3 nucleotides: TGTGCCAGCCGAGGCGCCCAGCTCTGGGACACTGAAGCTTTCTTT. It specifies CASRGAQLWDTEAFF.

J is TRBJ2-1 and V is TRBV11-3; 9 bases line up with TRBD1. Germline V gene sequence: CDR1 SGHNT, CDR2 YENEEA. V lost 5 bases and J lost 2; bases outside the gene matches: 4. The CDR3 has 15 residues. The CDR3 loop reads CASSPGQGPYNEQFF. In DNA form, the CDR3 reads TGTGCCAGCAGCCCGGGACAGGGTCCCTACAATGAGCAGTTCTTC.

This clone was seen only once. The V and J genes are TRBV6-1 and TRBJ1-2, with a possible D match to TRBD1 (5 bases). V lost 7 bases to trimming and J lost 0 bases, with 12 bases between them. This CDR3 has 14 residues. CDR1 and CDR2 (germline): MNHNS, SASEGT. Here the CDR3 DNA reads TGTGCCAGCACCCCCAGGGATGCTAACTATGGCTACACCTTC. It codes for CASTPRDANYGYTF.

V gene TRBV9 combines with J gene TRBJ2-1, with 7 bases that match TRBD1. CDR1 SGDLS and CDR2 YYNGEE come from the germline V gene. This CDR3 contains 14 residues. The V and J ends lost 4 bases and 8 bases, in that order; junction bases with no gene match: 9. The CDR3 region has the DNA TGTGCCAGCAGCCTAGGACAGGCCCGTCATGAGCAGTTCTTC. This translates into CASSLGQARHEQFF.

This clone appeared a few times. In DNA form, the CDR3 reads TGCGCCAGCAGCCTCTCGCCGGGACAGGGGGAAAGAGGCGAGCAGTACTTC. It codes for CASSLSPGQGERGEQYF. The J gene is TRBJ2-7, the V gene TRBV5-1; 11 bases are a match to TRBD1. V gave up 4 bases and J gave up 6 bases; unmatched junction bases: 15. Per germline, CDR1 SGHRS and CDR2 YFSETQ. The CDR3 loop spans 17 amino acids. The variable domain in full, with the rest retrieved from reference TRBV5-1 and TRBJ2-7, is KAGVTQTPRYLIKTRGQQVTLSCSPISGHRSVSWYQQTPGQGLQFLFEYFSETQRNKGNFPGRFSGRQFSNSRSEMNVSTLELGDSALYLCASSLSPGQGERGEQYFGPGTRLTVT.

The chain combines TRBV4-1 with TRBJ2-5; 9 bases fit TRBD2. Per the germline V gene, CDR1 is MGHRA and CDR2 is YSYEKL. The CDR3 runs 16 residues. V dropped 4 bases and J dropped 4; count of bases not matched to a gene: 10. The CDR3 DNA sequence: TGCGCCAGCAGCCTCTCGACGGCGGGGGGGTTAGAGACCCAGTACTTC. It specifies CASSLSTAGGLETQYF.

This chain links TRBV7-6 with TRBJ1-5; 7 positions agree with TRBD1. V shed 1 base and J 9 bases; nucleotides not matched to a gene: 9. This CDR3 has 15 amino acids. Germline V gene sequence: CDR1 SGHVS, CDR2 FNYEAQ. The CDR3, as DNA: TGTGCCAGCAGCTTAGGACCGGGACAGCCGTTGCCCCAGCATTTT. This gives the protein CASSLGPGQPLPQHF.

Here the CDR3 reads CASSYSWTGDTEAFF. DNA of the CDR3: TGTGCCAGCAGTTACTCCTGGACAGGGGACACTGAAGCTTTCTTT. This chain joins TRBV6-5 and TRBJ1-1; 9 bases agree with TRBD1. Losses at the gene ends were 0 bases for V and 3 bases for J; bases not matched to a gene: 2. Per germline, CDR1 MNHEY and CDR2 SVGAGI. This CDR3 is 15 amino acids long.

The V gene is TRBV21-1, the J gene TRBJ2-1; the D call of TRBD1 is as the table states it, not checked on the DNA. TRBV21-1 constitutes a pseudogene. This CDR3 is 14 amino acids long. The CDR3 coding sequence is TGTGCCAGCAGCAAAGGGGGCCAGGGCAATGAGCAGTTCTTC. Translation: CASSKGGQGNEQFF.

The chain combines TRBV29-1 with TRBJ2-5; D uncertain. CDR3 size: 12 residues. Trimming took 4 bases from V and 2 from J, leaving 8 bases between them. Germline V gene data show CDR1 as SQVTM and CDR2 as ANQGSEA. The CDR3 DNA is TGCAGCGTTGTTCCTAAACAAGAGACCCAGTACTTC. Its translation: CSVVPKQETQYF.

The chain employs TRBV23-1 and TRBJ2-2, with D maybe TRBD1 (6 bases). TRBV23-1 is classed as an ORF, of uncertain function. This CDR3 contains 14 residues. V lost 0 bases to trimming and J lost 5 bases, with 7 bases between them. Here the CDR3 reads CASSQSTGTGELFF. The DNA of the CDR3 is TGCGCCAGCAGTCAATCCACAGGGACCGGGGAGCTGTTTTTT.

V is TRBV4-3 and J is TRBJ1-6; the match to TRBD1 covers 7 bases. Looked up from germline, CDR1 is LGHNA and CDR2 is YSLEER. V dropped 2 bases and J dropped 8; count of bases not matched to a gene: 6. The CDR3 is 15 amino acids. The CDR3 coding sequence is TGCGCCAGCAGCCAACGGGGTCAGGGGGATTCACCCCTCCACTTT. Translating it yields CASSQRGQGDSPLHF.

This sequence joins TRBV5-4 and TRBJ1-1; D is unresolved. V lost 0 bases and J lost 2, with 17 bases in between. Germline V gene sequence: CDR1 SGHNT, CDR2 YYREEE (reference sequence). This CDR3 has 17 amino acids. CDR3 nucleotide sequence: TGTGCCAGCAGCTTGGACGGCAGCGGGAACCCCAACACTGAAGCTTTCTTT. Its translation is CASSLDGSGNPNTEAFF.